This T cell receptor (beta chain) was documented in a study of breast tumors, draining lymph nodes, adjacent tissues. Axillary draining lymph nodes of breast cancer patients supplied the node samples. A word on this clonotype: A much bigger clone sits one base away, suggesting this may be a read error.

TCRdb passed the multiplex PCR reads through MiXCR, listing each CDR3 protein once. The sample includes around 100,000 distinct CDR3 sequences, roughly 20% of them seen just once. The germline V gene encodes CDR1 MNHEY and CDR2 SMNVEV (reference sequence). The ends were cut back, 6 bases at V and 5 bases at J, with 19 bases in the middle. The CDR3 totals 15 residues. V and J are TRBV27 and TRBJ2-5; the D gene is possibly TRBD1 (5 bases). The clonotype originates from a female donor with breast cancer. Some clones in this sample may be carry-over from other donors' samples. Source material: axillary lymph node tissue. The CDR3 region is CASSSRAGSRETQYF. The CDR3 bases are TGTGCCAGCAGCAGCAGAGCAGGGTCGCGGGAGACCCAGTACTTC.